The 28 T cell receptor beta chains reported below all come from one sample, sequenced in a study of cytomegalovirus exposure and HLA in healthy donors. Researchers ran the PCR with 60 Vbeta and 13 Jbeta primers. Sequencing was performed with immunoSEQ multiplex PCR; in TCRdb, only in-frame clones are kept and a portion is missing. In the table there are roughly 150,000 clones, about four fifths of which are singletons. Sequencing was carried out using PBMCs. The receptors stem from a man aged 25-45 years in good health and CMV-seropositive.

The chain links TRBV9 to TRBJ2-6; 11 positions match TRBD1. CDR1 and CDR2 from the germline V gene are SGDLS and YYNGEE. This CDR3 is built from 17 residues. J lost 4 bases, V lost 3 bases, and 6 bases had no gene match. The CDR3 DNA is TGTGCCAGCAGCGCAGGACAGGGGGCGCAGGGGGCCAACGTCCTGACTTTC. It yields the protein CASSAGQGAQGANVLTF.

This chain connects TRBV5-4 to TRBJ2-5; 11 bases map to TRBD2. The CDR3 loop spans 15 amino acids. V shed 2 bases, J shed 5 bases, and the junction held 5 bases outside the gene matches. Germline assignment: CDR1 SGHNT and CDR2 YYREEE (reference sequence). CDR3 DNA sequence: TGTGCCAGCAGCTTTAGCGGGAGGGCCCTGGAGACCCAGTACTTC. This gives the protein CASSFSGRALETQYF.

This chain connects TRBV5-1 to TRBJ1-2, with D possibly TRBD1 on 5 matching bases. V was shortened by 0 bases and J by 5 bases, with 8 bases between the two germline ends. Germline values: CDR1 SGHRS, CDR2 YFSETQ. This CDR3 has 13 residues. As DNA, the CDR3 is TGCGCCAGCAGCTTGGCGGGGGAGTATGGCTACACCTTC. Encoded protein: CASSLAGEYGYTF.

The rearrangement links TRBV30 to TRBJ2-1, with TRBD1 matching 7 bases. The germline V gene encodes CDR1 GTSNPN and CDR2 SVGIG (reference sequence). Unmatched junction bases numbered 1, after V lost 0 bases and J lost 8 bases. The CDR3 has 12 amino acids. The CDR3 DNA reads TGTGCCTGGAGTGTACAGGGGTATGAGCAGTTCTTC. It translates to CAWSVQGYEQFF.

V is TRBV6-6 and J is TRBJ2-5; tentatively, D is TRBD2 (5 bases). The length of the CDR3 is 14 residues. V was pared by 3 bases and J by 4 bases, with 12 bases between. CDR1 MNHNY and CDR2 SVGAGI come from the germline V gene (reference sequence). CDR3 amino acids: CASSYAGRPETQYF. In DNA form, the CDR3 reads TGTGCCAGCAGTTATGCGGGCAGACCAGAGACCCAGTACTTC.

The chain links TRBV7-9 to TRBJ1-3, with 7 bases fitting TRBD1. The CDR3 has 14 residues. The junction had 8 bases not matched to a gene; V was cut back by 5 bases and J by 7 bases. CDR1 and CDR2 from the germline V gene are SEHNR and FQNEAQ (reference sequence). CDR3 amino acids: CASSLGQVGNTIYF. For the CDR3, the DNA is TGTGCCAGCAGCCTCGGACAGGTCGGGAACACCATATATTTT.

The chain combines TRBV9 with TRBJ2-7; possibly TRBD2 for D (6 bases). This CDR3 region has 15 residues. Per the germline V gene, CDR1 is SGDLS and CDR2 is YYNGEE. The V and J ends lost 0 bases and 0 bases respectively, with 10 bases between them. CDR3 sequence: CASSVELGLSYEQYF. CDR3 sequence (DNA): TGTGCCAGCAGCGTAGAACTGGGACTCTCCTACGAGCAGTACTTC. Combining the CDR3 with reference TRBV9 and TRBJ2-7 gives the whole variable domain DSGVTQTPKHLITATGQRVTLRCSPRSGDLSVYWYQQSLDQGLQFLIQYYNGEERAKGNILERFSAQQFPDLHSELNLSSLELGDSALYFCASSVELGLSYEQYFGPGTRLTVT.

This sequence joins TRBV2 and TRBJ2-7; D possibly corresponds to TRBD1 (5 bases). Germline V lookup: CDR1 SNHLY, CDR2 FYNNEI. Between the trimmed V and J ends, which lost 4 bases and 3 bases, there was a span of 16 bases. The length of the CDR3 is 15 residues. Here the CDR3 DNA reads TGTGCCAGCAGTGGGGCAGGGCAACTGTACTACGAGCAGTACTTC. Its translation: CASSGAGQLYYEQYF.

The V gene is TRBV5-8, the J gene TRBJ2-2; TRBD1 matches at 9 bases. The CDR3 consists of 15 residues. The germline V gene has CDR1 SGHTS and CDR2 YDEGEE. The junction had 8 bases not matched to a gene; V was cut back by 3 bases and J by 8 bases. The CDR3 bases are TGTGCCAGCAGCTCGAACAGGGGGCGTATAGGGGAGCTGTTTTTT. Encoded protein: CASSSNRGRIGELFF.

Of note for this clone: One end of the junction does not line up with germline, which may come from a read error. The chain is built from TRBV11-2 and TRBJ2-6; D perhaps matches TRBD1 (5 bases). The CDR3 is made up of 15 amino acids. The germline CDR1 and CDR2 sequences are SGHAT and FQNNGV. The chain's CDR3 is CASSSHGSGANGLTF. The CDR3, as DNA: TGTGCCAGCAGCTCCCATGGATCTGGGGCCAACGGCCTGACTTTC.

The chain couples TRBV2 to TRBJ2-7, with 11 bases identical to TRBD2. The germline V gene has CDR1 SNHLY and CDR2 FYNNEI. This CDR3 has 15 residues. The junction had 6 bases not matched to a gene; V was cut back by 6 bases and J by 2 bases. CDR3 protein: CASRVGLAETYEQYF. In nucleotides, the CDR3 is TGTGCCAGCAGGGTGGGACTAGCGGAGACCTACGAGCAGTACTTC.

J is TRBJ2-5 and V is TRBV27; possible D gene TRBD1, 6 bases. The DNA end lines up better with TRBJ2-7; the J call may be wrong. The CDR3 consists of 16 residues. Germline CDR1 MNHEY, CDR2 SMNVEV (reference sequence). The CDR3 nucleotides read TGTGCCAGCAGTTTAACCCGCCAGATCAGGGGCTACGAGCAGTACTTC. This gives the protein CASSLTRQIRGYEQYF.

V and J are TRBV2 and TRBJ1-3; 8 nucleotides match TRBD1. The length of the CDR3 is 14 residues. Germline CDR1 and CDR2: SNHLY and FYNNEI. The ends lost 6 bases at V and 2 bases at J; junction bases unmatched: 3. CDR3 DNA: TGTGCCAGCAGATTGGACAGGGCTGGAAACACCATATATTTT. It specifies CASRLDRAGNTIYF.

The chain carries TRBV27 and TRBJ2-6, with 9 bases that match TRBD2. Germline CDR1 and CDR2: MNHEY and SMNVEV (reference sequence). Unmatched junction bases numbered 9, after V lost 4 bases and J lost 2 bases. CDR3 size: 18 residues. The CDR3 reads CASSSPRAGGAGANVLTF. CDR3 DNA: TGTGCCAGCAGTTCCCCTCGGGCGGGAGGGGCTGGGGCCAACGTCCTGACTTTC.

The chain links TRBV10-1 to TRBJ2-2; 10 nucleotides match TRBD1. CDR3 size: 13 residues. Germline V gene lookup returns CDR1 WNHNN and CDR2 SYGVQD (reference sequence). With 7 bases clipped from V and 7 bases from J, the junction kept 3 bases outside the gene matches. CDR3 region: CASKDRGDGELFF. In nucleotides, the CDR3 is TGCGCCAGCAAGGACAGGGGGGACGGGGAGCTGTTTTTT.

This chain joins TRBV6-4 and TRBJ2-5; TRBD2 agrees at 8 bases. The CDR3 runs 16 residues. V lost 2 bases and J lost 4; bases outside the gene matches: 9. Germline V gene data show CDR1 as MRHNA and CDR2 as SNTAGT. CDR3 bases: TGTGCCAGCAGTGACGGGAGCGGGAGAACTCCAGAGACCCAGTACTTC. Encoded protein: CASSDGSGRTPETQYF.

The table lists this clone with a count of one. The DNA for the CDR3 is TGTGCCAGCAGTCCTAGGTTAGCGGGATCTCACAATGAGCAGTTCTTC. This encodes CASSPRLAGSHNEQFF. The rearrangement links TRBV13 to TRBJ2-1; the match to TRBD2 covers 8 bases. In germline, CDR1 is PRHDT, CDR2 FYEKMQ (reference sequence). The J segment lost 5 bases and the V segment lost 6 bases, leaving 12 bases of the junction unmatched. CDR3 length: 16 amino acids.

This rearrangement joins TRBV4-3 to TRBJ1-4; a possible D gene is TRBD1 (5 bases). The V end was cut by 2 bases, the J end by 8 bases, with 12 bases between. Looked up from germline, CDR1 is LGHNA and CDR2 is YSLEER. CDR3 length equals 14 residues. The CDR3 loop reads CASSQIRGREKLFF. DNA for the CDR3: TGCGCCAGCAGCCAAATCCGGGGGAGGGAAAAACTGTTTTTT.

Comment on this clone: Different DNA sequences within this sample yield the same CDR3. V is TRBV6-5 and J is TRBJ2-5; D remains ambiguous. This CDR3 region has 11 residues. V was clipped by 4 bases and J by 4 bases, with 4 bases between them. The V gene's germline CDR1 is MNHEY and CDR2 SVGAGI. The CDR3 nucleotides read TGTGCCAGCAGTTCGAGAGAGACCCAGTACTTC. This codes for CASSSRETQYF.

V gene TRBV15 combines with J gene TRBJ2-3; 7 bases align to TRBD1. The CDR3 runs 20 residues. CDR1 and CDR2 (germline): LNHNV, YYDKDF (reference sequence). V dropped 1 base and J dropped 0; count of bases not matched to a gene: 16. CDR3 bases: TGTGCCACCAGCAGAGGATCTATTTGGGACAGTCTACTTAGCACAGATACGCAGTATTTT. Its protein is CATSRGSIWDSLLSTDTQYF.

For the CDR3, the DNA is TGTGCCAGCAGTTTGGTGGCAGGGGCTGCCACTGAAGCTTTCTTT. It yields the protein CASSLVAGAATEAFF. The genes are TRBV27 and TRBJ1-1, with D maybe TRBD1 (6 bases). V was cut by 3 bases and J by 4 bases, with 15 bases left in between. This CDR3 has 15 residues. Germline loops: CDR1 MNHEY, CDR2 SMNVEV (reference sequence).

The chain has TRBV2 and TRBJ1-2; 7 bases agree with TRBD1. The germline V gene encodes CDR1 SNHLY and CDR2 FYNNEI. The CDR3 extends over 13 amino acids. V shed 6 bases and J 2 bases; nucleotides not matched to a gene: 3. The CDR3 nucleotides read TGTGCCAGCAGGATGGGACAGAACTATGGCTACACCTTC. The encoded protein is CASRMGQNYGYTF.

The chain combines TRBV4-3 with TRBJ1-5; D gene ambiguous. The CDR3 runs 15 residues. V shed 0 bases and J shed 1 base, with 7 bases lying between them. Germline CDR1 LGHNA, CDR2 YSLEER. The CDR3 reads CASSQDRGSNQPQHF. The DNA for the CDR3 is TGCGCCAGCAGCCAAGATCGAGGGAGCAATCAGCCCCAGCATTTT.

This clone turned up a few times. The rearrangement uses TRBV13 and TRBJ1-6, with 7 bases identical to TRBD1. The trim removed 4 bases at V and 7 bases at J, leaving 13 bases unmatched. In germline, CDR1 is PRHDT, CDR2 FYEKMQ (reference sequence). This CDR3 region has 17 residues. This chain's CDR3 is CASSSEARGSFNSPLHF. The CDR3 DNA reads as TGTGCCAGCAGCTCAGAGGCCAGGGGGTCTTTCAATTCACCCCTCCACTTT. Full variable domain (missing parts from reference TRBV13 and TRBJ1-6): AAGVIQSPRHLIKEKRETATLKCYPIPRHDTVYWYQQGPGQDPQFLISFYEKMQSDKGSIPDRFSAQQFSDYHSELNMSSLELGDSALYFCASSSEARGSFNSPLHFGNGTRLTVT.

The V and J genes are TRBV12-5 and TRBJ1-1, with D unclear. In germline, CDR1 is LGHNT, CDR2 FRNRAP. This CDR3 region has 14 residues. V shed 5 bases and J shed 6 bases, with 16 bases lying between them. CDR3 loop: CASGPLLRGPEAFF. CDR3 nucleotides: TGTGCTAGTGGTCCGCTTTTACGTGGGCCTGAAGCTTTCTTT.

The rearrangement uses TRBV7-9 and TRBJ1-2; D uncertain. Per the germline V gene, CDR1 is SEHNR and CDR2 is FQNEAQ (reference sequence). The CDR3 is 17 amino acids. V was clipped by 1 base and J by 6 bases, with 21 bases between them. The CDR3 region is CASSLGIYTGSKDGYTF. DNA for the CDR3: TGTGCCAGCAGCTTAGGAATTTATACGGGGTCGAAGGATGGCTACACCTTC.

This rearrangement joins TRBV18 to TRBJ2-1; the D gene is possibly TRBD2 (6 bases). The CDR3 consists of 13 residues. Trimming took off 0 bases at V and 9 bases at J, with 9 bases between the two ends. The germline gives CDR1 KGHSH, CDR2 LQKENI. The CDR3: CASSPPGGFEQFF. CDR3 DNA sequence: TGTGCCAGCTCACCACCGGGAGGCTTTGAGCAGTTCTTC.

V usage is TRBV5-6 and J usage is TRBJ1-6, with 9 bases matching TRBD1. The CDR3 loop spans 16 amino acids. The trim removed 3 bases at V and 11 bases at J, leaving 12 bases unmatched. CDR1 is SGHDT, CDR2 YYEEEE, per germline. The CDR3 DNA reads TGTGCCAGCAGCTGGGCAGAACAGGGGGCGTCGGCACCCCTCCACTTT. This sequence encodes CASSWAEQGASAPLHF.